A selection of T cell receptor beta chains follows, all from one sample in a study of blood T cell repertoires in COVID-19. The protocol was immunoSEQ multiplex PCR, while the TCRdb copy is restricted to in-frame clones and leaves out a portion. The sample records about 130,000 clones, around 70% being singletons. Sequenced input: peripheral blood. Receptor source: a man in his fifties or sixties with acute or convalescent COVID-19. The CDR3 runs from the conserved cysteine through the conserved F or W. Each record gives: V gene, CDR3 length, D gene, clone size, J gene, CDR3 DNA, CDR3 protein. D genes are given only for firm matches. Size is stated for part of the rows, as once, few or many counts, or as a class when the clone is expanded.

TRBV3-1/TRBV3-2	17	-	-	TRBJ2-5	TGTGCCAGCAGCCAAAAAAAGAGGTTGTACGGGCAAGAGACCCAGTACTTC	CASSQKKRLYGQETQYF
TRBV19	15	-	-	TRBJ1-6	TGTGCCAGTAGTATAGGCGGGACCTATAATTCACCCCTCCACTTT	CASSIGGTYNSPLHF
TRBV7-9	18	TRBD1	-	TRBJ1-2	TGTGCCAGCAGCTTAGGTCTGAGGGACAGGGATGGAAACTATGGCTACACCTTC	CASSLGLRDRDGNYGYTF
TRBV19	13	-	medium-sized	TRBJ1-1	TGTGCCAGTAGATCGGCGGTGAACACTGAAGCTTTCTTT	CASRSAVNTEAFF
TRBV25-1	15	-	-	TRBJ1-2	TGTGCCAGCAGTGAATTGCGGGGGCTGAGCTATGGCTACACCTTC	CASSELRGLSYGYTF
TRBV6-4	18	TRBD1	-	TRBJ1-5	TGTGCCAGCCCGCCGGGACAGGGAGGTGGGTATAGCAATCAGCCCCAGCATTTT	CASPPGQGGGYSNQPQHF
TRBV21-1	19	-	-	TRBJ2-7	TGTGCCAGCAGCAAACCCCCCGGGAAAACCGCGGGTGTGAGCTACGAGCAGTACTTC	CASSKPPGKTAGVSYEQYF
TRBV7-3	12	-	-	TRBJ1-1	TGTGCCAGCAGCTTAAACAGGGCCGAAGCTTTCTTT	CASSLNRAEAFF
TRBV30	11	TRBD1	-	TRBJ2-7	TGTGCCTGGAGGGACAGGGGCGAGCAGTACTTC	CAWRDRGEQYF
TRBV10-3	12	-	-	TRBJ1-1	TGTGCCGTAAGGGGTGTAGGCACTGAAGCTTTCTTT	CAVRGVGTEAFF
TRBV5-1	16	TRBD2	-	TRBJ2-2	TGCGCCAGCAGCCCCGGACTAGCGGGGAACACCGGGGAGCTGTTTTTT	CASSPGLAGNTGELFF
TRBV11-2	16	TRBD1	-	TRBJ1-4	TGTGCCAGCAGCTTACGGAAGAGGGGGCTGGATGAAAAACTGTTTTTT	CASSLRKRGLDEKLFF
TRBV12-5	17	-	-	TRBJ2-2	TGTGCTAGTGGTCCAGGATGGCACAACGCGAACACCGGGGAGCTGTTTTTT	CASGPGWHNANTGELFF
TRBV27	12	-	once	TRBJ1-1	TGTGCCAGCAGTCCCAGGGGTCTCGAAGCTTTCTTT	CASSPRGLEAFF
TRBV3-1/TRBV3-2	14	TRBD1	-	TRBJ2-5	TGTGCCAGCAGCCTTCGACAGGGCGGAGAGACCCAGTACTTC	CASSLRQGGETQYF
TRBV6-4	15	TRBD2	many	TRBJ2-1	TGTGCCAGCAGTGAAGTGGCGGGAGGCCGGGATGAGCAGTTCTTC	CASSEVAGGRDEQFF
TRBV2	13	-	-	TRBJ2-6	TGTGCCAGCAGGCTTCGGGTGGCCAACGTCCTGACTTTC	CASRLRVANVLTF
TRBV29-1	13	TRBD1	-	TRBJ1-1	TGCAGCGTTGAAGGACAGGGACGGACTGAAGCTTTCTTT	CSVEGQGRTEAFF
TRBV5-1	14	-	-	TRBJ1-4	TGCGCCAGCTCCGAGGGATCAACTAATGAAAAACTGTTTTTT	CASSEGSTNEKLFF
TRBV29-1	12	-	-	TRBJ1-2	TGCAGCGTTGAAGGGACACCCTATGGCTACACCTTC	CSVEGTPYGYTF
TRBV3-1/TRBV3-2	15	-	-	TRBJ1-2	TGTGCCAGCAGCCAATCATCAGTCTCTAACTATGGCTACACCTTC	CASSQSSVSNYGYTF
TRBV5-1	14	TRBD1	-	TRBJ1-1	TGCGCCAGCAGCTTGGCCACAGGGGGAACTGAAGCTTTCTTT	CASSLATGGTEAFF
TRBV6-5	13	TRBD1	-	TRBJ1-2	TGTGCCAGCTCCCGGACAGGGGTTTATGGCTACACCTTC	CASSRTGVYGYTF
TRBV27	13	-	-	TRBJ1-2	TGTGCCAGCAGTTATCGCCAGGGATATGGCTACACCTTC	CASSYRQGYGYTF
TRBV25-1	15	-	once	TRBJ1-1	TGTGCCAGCAGTTTGCGTAACGCAAGGAACACTGAAGCTTTCTTT	CASSLRNARNTEAFF
TRBV7-9	13	-	-	TRBJ1-6	TGTGCCAGCAGCTTAGAGACCGGGGAGTCCCTCCACTTT	CASSLETGESLHF
TRBV7-9	16	TRBD1	-	TRBJ2-1	TGTGCCAGCAGCTCCCCCGGGACAGGGGGCCAATATGAGCAGTTCTTC	CASSSPGTGGQYEQFF
TRBV5-1	16	TRBD2	-	TRBJ2-5	TGCGCCAGCAGCCTGGGACTAGCGGGCCACCAAGAGACCCAGTACTTC	CASSLGLAGHQETQYF
TRBV19	13	-	-	TRBJ1-2	TGTGCCAGTAGTATGACAGAGAACTATGGCTACACCTTC	CASSMTENYGYTF
TRBV9	15	TRBD1	few	TRBJ1-2	TGTGCCAGCAGCGTAGCGAGAGGGGGCATCGATGGCTACACCTTC	CASSVARGGIDGYTF
TRBV10-1	14	TRBD1	once	TRBJ1-4	TGCGCCAGCAGTTTCGACAGGGACGGCGAAAAACTGTTTTTT	CASSFDRDGEKLFF
TRBV1	17	-	-	TRBJ2-1	TGCACCAGCAGCTTTAAAGGAGCGCCCAGCTCCTACAATGAGCAGTTCTTC	CTSSFKGAPSSYNEQFF
TRBV15	15	TRBD1	-	TRBJ1-3	TGTGCCACCAGCATCGACAGGGGGCACGGAAACACCATATATTTT	CATSIDRGHGNTIYF
TRBV9	17	TRBD1	-	TRBJ1-3	TGTGCCAGCAGCGTAGCGGAGGGGGCAAGCTCTGGAAACACCATATATTTT	CASSVAEGASSGNTIYF
TRBV6-5	13	-	-	TRBJ1-5	TGTGCCAGCAGGGGCGGGGTAAGACAGCCCCAGCATTTT	CASRGGVRQPQHF
TRBV25-1	18	-	-	TRBJ1-2	TGTGCCAGCAGTGAAACACAGGGAAGTCGCCAAACTAACTATGGCTACACCTTC	CASSETQGSRQTNYGYTF
TRBV5-1	16	-	-	TRBJ2-7	TGCGCCAGCAGCCACCCGCTTGGGAGGGTGGACAGCGAGCAGTACTTC	CASSHPLGRVDSEQYF
TRBV7-8	14	TRBD1	-	TRBJ2-7	TGTGCCAGCAGCTTAAGGACTGGGACAGGGCAGCAGTACTTC	CASSLRTGTGQQYF
TRBV6-5	13	TRBD1	-	TRBJ1-1	TGTGCCAGCAAGGGACAGGGGAGGACTGAAGCTTTCTTT	CASKGQGRTEAFF
TRBV19	14	-	-	TRBJ2-7	TGTGCCAGTAGTATTGCGGGCCTTCCTTACGAGCAGTACTTC	CASSIAGLPYEQYF
TRBV6-5	13	TRBD1	few	TRBJ1-2	TGTGCCAGCAGTATTACAGGGGAGTATGGCTACACCTTC	CASSITGEYGYTF
TRBV4-2	17	-	-	TRBJ1-6	TGTGCCAGCAGCCAAGACCCGGACAGCTCCTATAATTCACCCCTCCACTTT	CASSQDPDSSYNSPLHF
TRBV29-1	13	-	-	TRBJ1-2	TGCAGCGTTGCCTTACAGACAAACTATGGCTACACCTTC	CSVALQTNYGYTF
TRBV2	15	TRBD1	once	TRBJ1-2	TGTGCCAGCAGGGCCGCCCGGACAGGTGTCTATGGCTACACCTTC	CASRAARTGVYGYTF
TRBV27	14	-	-	TRBJ1-2	TGTGCCAGCAGAGATCTTGGTAGGAGGGATGGCTACACCTTC	CASRDLGRRDGYTF
TRBV2	13	-	-	TRBJ1-1	TGTGCCAGCAGTGAAGTTTTCGCGGCGGAGGCTTTCTTT	CASSEVFAAEAFF
TRBV5-1	15	-	few	TRBJ1-2	TGCGCCAGCAGCTTGGATTGGGGCCGGAACTATGGCTACACCTTC	CASSLDWGRNYGYTF
TRBV19	13	-	few	TRBJ1-2	TGTGCCAGTAGGGTCTGGCAGGACTATGGCTACACCTTC	CASRVWQDYGYTF
TRBV19	13	-	-	TRBJ1-5	TGTGCCAGTAGTTCACAGTATGATCAGCCCCAGCATTTT	CASSSQYDQPQHF
TRBV7-9	14	-	-	TRBJ1-1	TGTGCCAGCAGCTTAGACGTGAGAAACACTGAAGCTTTCTTT	CASSLDVRNTEAFF
TRBV19	15	-	-	TRBJ2-3	TGTGCCAGTAGTCAGCCCGGGGAGGTCATAGGTACGCAGTATTTT	CASSQPGEVIGTQYF
TRBV2	12	-	many	TRBJ1-2	TGTGCCAGCACGGCGACAGAGTATGGCTACACCTTC	CASTATEYGYTF
TRBV3-1/TRBV3-2	14	-	once	TRBJ1-2	TGTGCCAGCAGCCCCGTCGCGTTTCGCTATGGCTACACCTTC	CASSPVAFRYGYTF